The entry that follows covers one T cell receptor beta chain sequence. Its antigen is still unknown. A much more abundant neighbour one base away suggests this may be a read error. The source of the sample is a study of T cell repertoires in cytomegalovirus infection. At the level of the study: The public TCR beta signatures pointed to both CMV infection and matching HLA type.

Study outcomes and limitations: The cumulative frequency of public TCR beta families distinguished individuals who carried CMV together with the relevant HLA.

MiXCR was run by TCRdb on the reads, yielding one entry per CDR3 protein. Among some 900,000 distinct CDR3 sequences listed, 30% to 35% were seen once. Trimming took off 5 bases at V and 6 bases at J, with 16 bases between the two ends. CDR1 and CDR2 from the germline V gene are SGHVS and FNYEAQ. The CDR3 has 14 amino acids. The TCR was taken from a human donor in good health (CMV status not recorded). Some clones in this sample may be carry-over from other donors' samples. The chain is built from TRBV7-6 and TRBJ1-1; perhaps TRBD1 as D (6 bases). The sequences come from cultured CD8+ T cells from PBMCs, collected from culture after CMV antigen stimulation. The CDR3: CASSRDTGSAEAFF. The CDR3 DNA sequence: TGTGCCAGCAGCCGCGATACAGGGAGTGCTGAAGCTTTCTTT.